These 2 T cell receptor beta chains were all obtained from the same sample, sequenced in a study of T cell responses to AZD1222 COVID-19 vaccine. Generated by immunoSEQ multiplex PCR, the TCRdb table keeps only in-frame clones and is missing some. The profile shows fewer than 100,000 clones, around nine tenths of them singletons. The sample was peripheral blood, taken 28 days after the second AZD1222 dose. These receptors were obtained from an adult who received the AZD1222 COVID-19 vaccine.

V gene TRBV6-2 or TRBV6-3 combines with J gene TRBJ2-1; possibly TRBD1 for D (5 bases). CDR1 MNHEY and CDR2 SVGEGT come from the germline V gene. The length of the CDR3 is 14 residues. The ends were cut back, 5 bases at V and 3 bases at J, with 11 bases in the middle. CDR3 coding DNA: TGTGCCAGCAGTCATCTAGGGGACTACAATGAGCAGTTCTTC. This sequence encodes CASSHLGDYNEQFF.

The rearrangement joins TRBV18 to TRBJ2-3; D perhaps matches TRBD1 (5 bases). Trimming took 1 base from V and 2 from J, leaving 7 bases between them. From germline, CDR1 is KGHSH and CDR2 LQKENI. This CDR3 has 14 residues. The CDR3 DNA reads TGTGCCAGCTCACCACTCAGGGCCACAGATACGCAGTATTTT. Translating gives CASSPLRATDTQYF. Based on the CDR3 plus reference TRBV18 and TRBJ2-3, the full variable domain is NAGVMQNPRHLVRRRGQEARLRCSPMKGHSHVYWYRQLPEEGLKFMVYLQKENIIDESGMPKERFSAEFPKEGPSILRIQQVVRGDSAAYFCASSPLRATDTQYFGPGTRLTVL.